This T cell receptor beta chain comes out of a study of response to subunit inactivated influenza vaccine. General study points: A suggestion made by the authors is that each seasonal influenza vaccination recruits few new T cells.

Each CDR3 protein gets one entry after TCRdb re-called the RT-PCR reads with MiXCR. The data contain roughly 780,000 distinct CDR3 sequences, approximately 17% of them singletons. There are a few counts of this clonotype. Antigen unknown. V gave up 6 bases and J gave up 3 bases; unmatched junction bases: 20. Germline V gene data show CDR1 as MDHEN and CDR2 as SYDVKM. This CDR3 region has 20 residues. The receptor's source is a man between 45 and 60 years old who received an inactivated influenza vaccine. The chain is built from TRBV28 and TRBJ2-3; 11 bases map to TRBD2. Sequenced here: PBMCs from blood, sampled 5 days after vaccination. The CDR3 loop is CASSYLLSPKLAGETDTQYF. Here the CDR3 DNA reads TGTGCCAGCAGCTACCTGCTCTCCCCCAAACTAGCGGGGGAAACAGATACGCAGTATTTT. Full variable domain (outside the CDR3, taken from reference TRBV28 and TRBJ2-3): DVKVTQSSRYLVKRTGEKVFLECVQDMDHENMFWYRQDPGLGLRLIYFSYDVKMKEKGDIPEGYSVSREKKERFSLILESASTNQTSMYLCASSYLLSPKLAGETDTQYFGPGTRLTVL.